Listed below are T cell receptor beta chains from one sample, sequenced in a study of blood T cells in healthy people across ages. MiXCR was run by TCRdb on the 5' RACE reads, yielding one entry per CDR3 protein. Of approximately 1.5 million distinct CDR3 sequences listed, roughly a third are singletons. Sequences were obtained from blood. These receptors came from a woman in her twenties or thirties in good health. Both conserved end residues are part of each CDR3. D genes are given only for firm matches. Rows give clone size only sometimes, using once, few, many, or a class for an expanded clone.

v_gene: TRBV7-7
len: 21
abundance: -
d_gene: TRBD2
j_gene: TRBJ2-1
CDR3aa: CASSHSPGLAGKTETYNEQFF
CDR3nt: TGTGCCAGCAGCCACAGTCCGGGACTAGCGGGGAAAACAGAAACCTACAATGAGCAGTTCTTC

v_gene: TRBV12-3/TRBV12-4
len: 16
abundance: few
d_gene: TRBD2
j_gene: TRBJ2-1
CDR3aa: CASSLEGMKLANEQFF
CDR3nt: TGTGCCAGCAGTTTAGAGGGGATGAAACTAGCGAATGAGCAGTTCTTC

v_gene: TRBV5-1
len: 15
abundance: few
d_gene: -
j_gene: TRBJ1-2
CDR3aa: CASRPVVGGTYGYTF
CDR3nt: TGCGCCAGCCGCCCTGTTGTCGGGGGAACCTATGGCTACACCTTC

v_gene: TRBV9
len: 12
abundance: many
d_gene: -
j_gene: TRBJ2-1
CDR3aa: CASSTMSGEQFF
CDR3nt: TGTGCCAGCAGCACTATGAGCGGGGAGCAGTTCTTC

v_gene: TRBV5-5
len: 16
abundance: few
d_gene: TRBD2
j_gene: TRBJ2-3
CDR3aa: CASSLQAGGQTDTQYF
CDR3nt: TGTGCCAGCAGCTTGCAAGCGGGGGGGCAAACAGATACGCAGTATTTT

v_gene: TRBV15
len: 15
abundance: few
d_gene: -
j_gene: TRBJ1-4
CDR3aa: CATRGGGQGNEKLFF
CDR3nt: TGTGCCACCAGGGGAGGAGGGCAAGGGAATGAAAAACTGTTTTTT

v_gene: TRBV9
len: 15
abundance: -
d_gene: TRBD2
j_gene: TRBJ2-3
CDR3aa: CASSPTSGRSDTQYF
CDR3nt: TGTGCCAGCAGCCCCACTAGCGGGAGGTCCGATACGCAGTATTTT

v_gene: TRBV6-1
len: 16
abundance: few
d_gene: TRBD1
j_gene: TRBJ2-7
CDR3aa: CASSGGDRGFSGEQYF
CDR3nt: TGTGCCAGCAGTGGCGGGGACAGGGGCTTTTCCGGCGAGCAGTACTTC

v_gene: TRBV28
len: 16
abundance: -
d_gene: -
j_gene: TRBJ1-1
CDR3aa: CASRAPPGQMNTEAFF
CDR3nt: TGTGCCAGCCGAGCCCCCCCGGGACAAATGAACACTGAAGCTTTCTTT

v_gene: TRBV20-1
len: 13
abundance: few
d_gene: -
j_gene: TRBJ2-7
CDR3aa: CSARVLSGYEQYF
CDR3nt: TGCAGTGCTAGAGTATTAAGCGGATACGAGCAGTACTTC

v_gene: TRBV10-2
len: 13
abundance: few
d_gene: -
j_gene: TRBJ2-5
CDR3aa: CASSDTRRETQYF
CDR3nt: TGCGCCAGCAGTGATACCCGTCGAGAGACCCAGTACTTC

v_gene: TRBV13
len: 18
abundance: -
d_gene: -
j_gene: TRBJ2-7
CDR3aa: CASSPESKNRACWFEQYF
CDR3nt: TGTGCCAGCAGCCCCGAGAGTAAAAACAGGGCCTGTTGGTTCGAGCAGTACTTC

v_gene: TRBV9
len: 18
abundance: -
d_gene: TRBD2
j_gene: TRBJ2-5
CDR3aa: CASSVEASSGGIQETQYF
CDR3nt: TGTGCCAGCAGCGTAGAGGCGTCTAGCGGGGGGATTCAAGAGACCCAGTACTTC

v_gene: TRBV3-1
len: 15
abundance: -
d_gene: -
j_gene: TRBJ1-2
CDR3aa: CAGSPEGGQSYGYTF
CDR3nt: TGTGCCGGCAGCCCCGAAGGGGGGCAGAGCTATGGCTACACCTTC

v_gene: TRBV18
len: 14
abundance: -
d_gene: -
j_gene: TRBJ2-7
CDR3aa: CASSPRPGNYEQYF
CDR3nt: TGTGCCAGCTCACCACGACCTGGGAACTACGAGCAGTACTTC

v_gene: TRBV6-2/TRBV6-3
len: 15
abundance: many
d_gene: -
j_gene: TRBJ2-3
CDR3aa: CASTPQGLSTDTQYF
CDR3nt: TGTGCCAGCACGCCCCAGGGGCTCAGCACAGATACGCAGTATTTT

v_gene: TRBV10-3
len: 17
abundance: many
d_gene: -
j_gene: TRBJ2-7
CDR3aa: CAISELPIRRRNYEQYF
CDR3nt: TGTGCCATCAGTGAATTGCCGATTAGAAGACGGAACTACGAGCAGTACTTC

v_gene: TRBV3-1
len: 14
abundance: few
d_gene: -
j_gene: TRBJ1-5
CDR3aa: CASSQGGAGQPQHF
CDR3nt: TGTGCCAGCAGCCAAGGGGGTGCTGGTCAGCCCCAGCATTTT

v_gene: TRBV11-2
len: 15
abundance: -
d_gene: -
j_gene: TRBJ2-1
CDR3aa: CASSLDPYPYNEQFF
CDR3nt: TGTGCCAGCAGCTTAGATCCCTATCCCTACAATGAGCAGTTCTTC

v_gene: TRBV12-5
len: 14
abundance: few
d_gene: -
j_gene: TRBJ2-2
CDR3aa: CASGLVGPTGELFF
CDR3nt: TGTGCTAGTGGTTTGGTGGGACCGACCGGGGAGCTGTTTTTT

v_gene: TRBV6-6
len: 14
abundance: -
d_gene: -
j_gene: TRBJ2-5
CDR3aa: CASSYSTAQETQYF
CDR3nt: TGTGCCAGCAGTTACTCGACGGCACAAGAGACCCAGTACTTC

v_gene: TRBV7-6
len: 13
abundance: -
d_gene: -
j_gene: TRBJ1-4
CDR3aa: CASSFRVDEKLFF
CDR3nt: TGTGCCAGCAGCTTCCGTGTAGATGAAAAACTGTTTTTT

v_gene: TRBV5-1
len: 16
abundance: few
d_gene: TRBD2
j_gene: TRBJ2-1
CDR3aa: CASSLSSGKGYNEQFF
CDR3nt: TGCGCCAGCAGCTTATCTAGCGGGAAGGGCTACAATGAGCAGTTCTTC

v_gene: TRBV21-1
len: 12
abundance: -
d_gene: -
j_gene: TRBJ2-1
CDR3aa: CASRGSPNEQFF
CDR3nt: TGTGCCAGCAGGGGAAGCCCCAATGAGCAGTTCTTC

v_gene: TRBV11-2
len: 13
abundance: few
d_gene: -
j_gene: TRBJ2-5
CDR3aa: CASSLGTSETQYF
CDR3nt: TGTGCCAGCAGCTTAGGGACATCCGAGACCCAGTACTTC

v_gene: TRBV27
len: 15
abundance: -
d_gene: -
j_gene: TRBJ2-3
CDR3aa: CASSPTVPATDTQYF
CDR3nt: TGTGCCAGCAGCCCCACGGTGCCCGCAACAGATACGCAGTATTTT

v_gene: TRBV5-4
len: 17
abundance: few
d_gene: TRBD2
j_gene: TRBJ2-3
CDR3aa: CASSLLMTSSSTDTQYF
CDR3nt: TGTGCCAGCAGCCTCCTCATGACTAGCTCCTCCACAGATACGCAGTATTTT

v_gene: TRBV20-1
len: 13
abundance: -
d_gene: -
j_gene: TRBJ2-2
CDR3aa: CSASSGVTGELFF
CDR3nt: TGCAGTGCTTCTTCGGGGGTCACCGGGGAGCTGTTTTTT

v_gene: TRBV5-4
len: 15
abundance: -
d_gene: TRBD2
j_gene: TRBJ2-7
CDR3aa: CASSLDAGVGYEQYF
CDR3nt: TGTGCCAGCAGCTTGGACGCGGGGGTCGGGTACGAGCAGTACTTC

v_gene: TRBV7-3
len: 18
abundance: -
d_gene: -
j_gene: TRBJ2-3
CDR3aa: CASSPNVVCREWTDTQYF
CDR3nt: TGTGCCAGCAGCCCGAACGTCGTTTGCAGGGAGTGGACAGATACGCAGTATTTT

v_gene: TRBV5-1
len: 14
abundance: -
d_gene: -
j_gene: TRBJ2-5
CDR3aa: CASSQDQPEETQYF
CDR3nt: TGCGCCAGCAGCCAGGACCAACCTGAAGAGACCCAGTACTTC

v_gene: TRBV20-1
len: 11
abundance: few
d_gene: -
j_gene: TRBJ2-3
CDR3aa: CSGQRTDTQYF
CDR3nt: TGCAGTGGGCAGCGCACAGATACGCAGTATTTT

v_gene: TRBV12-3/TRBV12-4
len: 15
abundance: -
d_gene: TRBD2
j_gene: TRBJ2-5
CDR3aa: CASSSGTSGFREQYF
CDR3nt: TGTGCCAGCAGTTCCGGGACTAGCGGGTTTAGAGAGCAGTACTTC

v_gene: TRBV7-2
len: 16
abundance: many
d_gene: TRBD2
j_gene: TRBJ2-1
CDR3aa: CASSLALAGGMNEQFF
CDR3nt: TGTGCCAGCAGCTTAGCACTAGCGGGAGGAATGAATGAGCAGTTCTTC

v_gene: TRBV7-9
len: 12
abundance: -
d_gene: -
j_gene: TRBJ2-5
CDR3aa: CASSLGQREQYF
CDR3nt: TGTGCCAGTAGCTTGGGACAGCGGGAGCAGTACTTC

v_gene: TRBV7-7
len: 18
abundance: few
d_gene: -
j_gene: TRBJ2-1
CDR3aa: CASSGDPPRTLSYNEQFF
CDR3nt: TGTGCCAGCAGCGGGGACCCCCCCAGAACCCTCTCCTACAATGAGCAGTTCTTC

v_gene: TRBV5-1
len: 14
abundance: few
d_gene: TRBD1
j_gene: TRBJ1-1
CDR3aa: CASSPDRENTEAFF
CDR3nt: TGCGCCAGCAGCCCCGACAGGGAGAACACTGAAGCTTTCTTT

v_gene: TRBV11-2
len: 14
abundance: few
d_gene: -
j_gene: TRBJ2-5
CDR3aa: CASSLAPVGETQYF
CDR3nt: TGTGCCAGCAGCTTAGCACCGGTAGGGGAGACCCAGTACTTC

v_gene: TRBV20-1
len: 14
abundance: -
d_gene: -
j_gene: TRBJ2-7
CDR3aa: CSAPNPGGMYEQYF
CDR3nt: TGCAGTGCACCTAACCCGGGCGGTATGTACGAGCAGTACTTC

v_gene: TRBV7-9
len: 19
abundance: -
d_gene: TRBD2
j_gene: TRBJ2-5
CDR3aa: CASSPLGLAGTDSEETQYF
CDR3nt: TGTGCCAGCAGCCCTCTGGGGCTAGCGGGTACCGATTCTGAAGAGACCCAGTACTTC

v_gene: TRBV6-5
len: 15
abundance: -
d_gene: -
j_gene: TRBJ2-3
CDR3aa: CASRTGYRETDTQYF
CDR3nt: TGTGCCAGCAGAACCGGATACAGGGAGACAGATACGCAGTATTTT

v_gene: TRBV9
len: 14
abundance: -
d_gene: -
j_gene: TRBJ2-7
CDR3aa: CASSVQAGPYEQYF
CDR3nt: TGTGCCAGCAGCGTACAGGCAGGCCCCTACGAGCAGTACTTC

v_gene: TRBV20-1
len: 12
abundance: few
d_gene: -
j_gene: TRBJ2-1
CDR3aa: CSARFGGSEQFF
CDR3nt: TGCAGTGCTAGATTCGGGGGAAGTGAGCAGTTCTTC

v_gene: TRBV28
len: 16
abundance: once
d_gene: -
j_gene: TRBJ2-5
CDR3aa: CASSLRPGNVQETQYF
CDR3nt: TGTGCCAGCAGTTTACGGCCCGGGAACGTTCAGGAGACCCAGTACTTC

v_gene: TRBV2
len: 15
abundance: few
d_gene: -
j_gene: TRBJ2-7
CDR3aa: CASREGSGTFYEQYF
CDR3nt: TGTGCCAGCAGGGAAGGGAGCGGAACTTTCTACGAGCAGTACTTC

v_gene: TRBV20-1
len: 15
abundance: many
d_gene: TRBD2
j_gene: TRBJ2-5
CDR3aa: CSAGRIAGDWETQYF
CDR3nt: TGCAGTGCTGGCCGGATAGCGGGGGATTGGGAGACCCAGTACTTC

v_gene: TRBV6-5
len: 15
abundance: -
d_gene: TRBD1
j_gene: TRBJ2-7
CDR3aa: CDSSLGQGGFYEQYF
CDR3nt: TGTGACAGCAGCCTTGGACAGGGGGGGTTCTACGAGCAGTACTTC

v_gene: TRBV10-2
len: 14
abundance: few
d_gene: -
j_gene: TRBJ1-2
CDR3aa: CASSDSRANYGYTF
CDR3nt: TGCGCCAGCAGTGACTCGAGGGCTAACTATGGCTACACCTTC

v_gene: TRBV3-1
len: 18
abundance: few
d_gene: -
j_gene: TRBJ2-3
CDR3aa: CASSQVVLRRGGIDTQYF
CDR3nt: TGTGCCAGCAGCCAAGTTGTGCTTAGGCGGGGTGGAATAGATACGCAGTATTTT

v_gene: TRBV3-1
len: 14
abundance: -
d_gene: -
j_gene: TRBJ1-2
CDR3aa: CASNHLGGTYGYTF
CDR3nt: TGTGCCAGCAACCACCTTGGGGGTACCTATGGCTACACCTTC

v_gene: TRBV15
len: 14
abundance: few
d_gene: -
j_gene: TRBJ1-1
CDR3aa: CATSRDLVGTEAFF
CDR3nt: TGTGCCACCAGCAGAGATCTTGTTGGCACTGAAGCTTTCTTT

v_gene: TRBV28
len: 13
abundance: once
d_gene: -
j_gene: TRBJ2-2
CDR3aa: CASSPAQTGELFF
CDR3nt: TGTGCCAGCAGTCCCGCCCAAACCGGGGAGCTGTTTTTT

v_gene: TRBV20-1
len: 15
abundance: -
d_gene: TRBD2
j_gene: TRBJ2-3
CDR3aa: CSAPTGGTSGDTQYF
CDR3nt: TGCAGTGCTCCCACCGGCGGGACTAGCGGAGATACGCAGTATTTT

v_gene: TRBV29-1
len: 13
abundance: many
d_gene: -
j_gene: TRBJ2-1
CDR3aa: CSVVGGIYNEQFF
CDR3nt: TGCAGCGTTGTAGGCGGGATATACAATGAGCAGTTCTTC

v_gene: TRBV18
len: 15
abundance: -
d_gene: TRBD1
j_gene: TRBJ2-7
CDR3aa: CASSPGATGVYEQYF
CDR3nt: TGTGCCAGCTCACCAGGGGCCACAGGGGTGTACGAGCAGTACTTC

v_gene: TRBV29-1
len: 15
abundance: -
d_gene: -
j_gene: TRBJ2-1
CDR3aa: CSVEFRGGRHNEQFF
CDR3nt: TGCAGCGTTGAATTCCGTGGGGGACGGCACAATGAGCAGTTCTTC